These 5 T cell receptor beta chains were all obtained from the same sample, sequenced in a study of identical twins. MiXCR was run by TCRdb on the 5' RACE reads, yielding one entry per CDR3 protein. This sample has 1.5 million to 2 million distinct CDR3 sequences, with less than 40% found just once. Input material: cord blood. These receptors came from a newborn girl in good health.

Only a few counts were recorded for this clonotype. V gene TRBV28 combines with J gene TRBJ2-3; no definite D call. V was clipped by 1 base and J by 0 bases, with 17 bases between them. CDR1 is MDHEN and CDR2 is SYDVKM in the germline V gene. The CDR3 is made up of 18 amino acids. CDR3 nucleotides: TGTGCCAGCAGTTTATCCTTTCTCAGGACCTCTAGCACAGATACGCAGTATTTT. Residues: CASSLSFLRTSSTDTQYF.

This clonotype was recorded a few times. The V gene is TRBV15, the J gene TRBJ2-1, with TRBD2 matching 7 bases. The CDR3 has 14 amino acids. V trimming: 1 base; J trimming: 5 bases; junction bases outside the gene matches: 2. Germline V gene sequence: CDR1 LNHNV, CDR2 YYDKDF (reference sequence). As DNA, the CDR3 is TGTGCCACCAGCAGAGGGGGAGGGAACAATGAGCAGTTCTTC. Its translation is CATSRGGGNNEQFF.

The chain is built from TRBV6-1 and TRBJ1-5, with D possibly TRBD1 on 6 matching bases. Germline values: CDR1 MNHNS, CDR2 SASEGT. The germline V and J ends were trimmed by 6 bases and 4 bases, with 22 bases remaining between them. The CDR3 totals 17 residues. As DNA, the CDR3 is TGTGCCAGCAGGTCGGGGGGGCCCATACTACTTAATCAGCCCCAGCATTTT. This encodes CASRSGGPILLNQPQHF.

This clonotype was observed a single time. The chain employs TRBV25-1 and TRBJ1-5; D might be TRBD1 (5 bases). The germline CDR1 and CDR2 sequences are MGHDK and SYGVNS. The CDR3 extends over 16 amino acids. V was trimmed by 1 base and J by 0 bases, leaving 10 bases between them. The CDR3 is CASSEWGDPSNQPQHF. The DNA of the CDR3 is TGTGCCAGCAGTGAATGGGGGGACCCTAGCAATCAGCCCCAGCATTTT.

This clonotype was seen a few times. The chain links TRBV3-1 to TRBJ2-7, with TRBD1 as a possible D gene (6 bases). Germline values: CDR1 LGHDT, CDR2 YNNKEL (reference sequence). This CDR3 contains 15 residues. Trimming shortened V by 1 base and J by 2 bases, and 12 bases separated the two germline ends. CDR3 DNA sequence: TGTGCCAGCAGCCAAGCGCAGGGGAGCCCCTACGAGCAGTACTTC. This codes for CASSQAQGSPYEQYF.